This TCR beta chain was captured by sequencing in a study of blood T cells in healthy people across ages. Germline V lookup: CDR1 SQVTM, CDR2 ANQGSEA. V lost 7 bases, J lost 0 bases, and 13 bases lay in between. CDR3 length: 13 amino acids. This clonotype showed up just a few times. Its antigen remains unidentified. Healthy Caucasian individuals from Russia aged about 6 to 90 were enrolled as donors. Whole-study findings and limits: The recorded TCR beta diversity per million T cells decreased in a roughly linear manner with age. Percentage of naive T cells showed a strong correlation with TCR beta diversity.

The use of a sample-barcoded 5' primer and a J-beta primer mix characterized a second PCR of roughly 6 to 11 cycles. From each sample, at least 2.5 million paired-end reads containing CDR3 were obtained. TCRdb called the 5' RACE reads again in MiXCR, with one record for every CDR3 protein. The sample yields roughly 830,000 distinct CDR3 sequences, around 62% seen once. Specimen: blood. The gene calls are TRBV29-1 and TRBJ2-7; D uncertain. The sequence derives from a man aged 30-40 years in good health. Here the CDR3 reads CSATDGSSYEQYF. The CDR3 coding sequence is TGCAGCGCTACGGACGGAAGCTCCTACGAGCAGTACTTC.